This note documents a single T cell receptor beta chain sequence. Profiling that covered TCR beta VDJ and CDR3 relied on genomic DNA as its template. From the reads, TCRdb called clonotypes with MiXCR, one entry per CDR3 protein. Of around 180,000 distinct CDR3 sequences listed, 45% to 60% are singletons. This sample was taken from a study of CD8+CD57+ T cells in acquired aplastic anemia. Germline V gene data show CDR1 as SGHAT and CDR2 as FQDESV (reference sequence). The trim removed 3 bases at V and 2 bases at J, leaving 2 bases unmatched. CDR3 size: 15 residues. Patients included in sequencing had previously demonstrated CD8+CD57+ cell expansion by flow cytometry.

The sequence was obtained from a human donor with aplastic anemia. The chain couples TRBV11-1 to TRBJ2-1; 9 bases are shared with TRBD2. Sequenced: sorted CD4+, CD8+, or CD8+CD57+ T cells (not recorded which) from PBMCs. For the CDR3, the DNA is TGTGCCAGCAGCTTGCCTAGCGGGACCTACAATGAGCAGTTCTTC. Its protein product is CASSLPSGTYNEQFF.